These 11 T cell receptor beta chains came from one sample sequenced in a study of T cell repertoires in cytomegalovirus infection (dated by TCRdb to the late 2010s). These reads were obtained on an Illumina HiSeq 1500. Through fastp at Q25 and MiXCR, TCRdb rebuilt clones from the public reads, retaining in-frame beta chains. Here each entry gathers all rows of one CDR3 protein and keeps the most common genes and DNA. In this sample the table shows under 600,000 distinct CDR3 sequences, about 15% of which occur a single time. More than 20% of the sample lies in the top ten. The sequencing sample was made of CD8+ T cells from PBMCs. Receptor source: a human donor in good health (CMV status not recorded). Some clones in this sample may be carry-over from other donors' samples.

This clonotype has a count of ten or more. The genes are TRBV2 and TRBJ2-1; 9 bases align to TRBD2. The CDR3 length is 16 residues. Germline CDR1 reads SNHLY; CDR2 reads FYNNEI. V lost 0 bases and J lost 8; bases outside the gene matches: 8. DNA of the CDR3: TGTGCCAGCAGTGAAGCGCGGGGGGGCGAGGTGGATGAGCAGTTCTTC. Protein product: CASSEARGGEVDEQFF.

The chain employs TRBV9 and TRBJ1-2; D unclear. Germline CDR1 is SGDLS and CDR2 is YYNGEE. V lost 3 bases to trimming and J lost 3 bases, with 6 bases between them. This CDR3 spans 12 amino acids. CDR3 sequence reads: CASSGKDYGYTF. CDR3 nucleotide sequence: TGTGCCAGCAGCGGGAAAGACTATGGCTACACCTTC. Using reference TRBV9 and TRBJ1-2 for the parts outside the CDR3, the full variable domain is DSGVTQTPKHLITATGQRVTLRCSPRSGDLSVYWYQQSLDQGLQFLIQYYNGEERAKGNILERFSAQQFPDLHSELNLSSLELGDSALYFCASSGKDYGYTFGSGTRLTVV.

This clonotype was detected a few times. This rearrangement joins TRBV19 to TRBJ1-1; D remains unclear. Germline CDR1 is LNHDA and CDR2 is SQIVND (reference sequence). The CDR3 length is 12 residues. V gave up 1 base and J gave up 6 bases, with 6 bases separating them. CDR3 nucleotides: TGTGCCAGTAGTATAGGGATGTCTGAAGCTTTCTTT. Translated, it gives CASSIGMSEAFF.

Ten or more counts support this clonotype. The CDR3 is CASSSLDGALNTEAFF. CDR3 DNA: TGTGCCAGCAGCTCCCTCGATGGGGCTTTGAACACTGAAGCTTTCTTT. The V gene is TRBV7-9, the J gene TRBJ1-1; the D gene is possibly TRBD1 (5 bases). The V end lost 4 bases, the J end lost 0 bases, and 15 bases lay between the germline ends. Per the germline V gene, CDR1 is SEHNR and CDR2 is FQNEAQ (reference sequence). The CDR3 contains 16 residues. Together with reference TRBV7-9 and TRBJ1-1, the CDR3 gives the full variable domain: DTGVSQNPRHKITKRGQNVTFRCDPISEHNRLYWYRQTLGQGPEFLTYFQNEAQLEKSRLLSDRFSAERPKGSFSTLEIQRTEQGDSAMYLCASSSLDGALNTEAFFGQGTRLTVV.

This clonotype appeared a few times. This rearrangement joins TRBV6-1 to TRBJ1-2; D not certain. The CDR3 spans 13 residues. The germline gives CDR1 MNHNS, CDR2 SASEGT. Trimming stripped 6 bases from V and 2 bases from J, with 10 bases between. CDR3 amino acids: CASRGRNNYGYTF. The CDR3 DNA reads TGTGCCAGCAGGGGGAGGAACAACTATGGCTACACCTTC.

This rearrangement joins TRBV29-1 to TRBJ1-2; D might be TRBD1 (5 bases). The V gene lost 3 bases and the J gene lost 5 bases, with 16 bases spanning the gap. The CDR3 totals 14 residues. The germline CDR1 and CDR2 sequences are SQVTM and ANQGSEA. The CDR3 reads CSVEGLDPTYGYTF. CDR3 DNA sequence: TGCAGCGTTGAGGGACTGGACCCAACGTATGGCTACACCTTC.

In its sample, this clonotype was seen many times. The CDR3 coding sequence is TGTGCCAGCAGCTCCTGGACTAGCGGGGGACTCGCGAACACCGGGGAGCTGTTTTTT. Translating gives CASSSWTSGGLANTGELFF. The chain uses TRBV11-2 and TRBJ2-2; TRBD2 matches at 13 bases. Per the germline V gene, CDR1 is SGHAT and CDR2 is FQNNGV. This CDR3 has 19 amino acids. V lost 4 bases and J lost 0; bases outside the gene matches: 8.

In this sample, this clonotype turned up many times. The rearrangement links TRBV7-9 to TRBJ1-1, with D hard to call. Germline V CDR1 and CDR2: SEHNR, FQNEAQ (reference sequence). Deletions cut 5 bases from V and 2 bases from J, with 9 bases between. The CDR3 length is 13 residues. The CDR3, as DNA: TGTGCCAGCAGCCCCGTGCTAAACACTGAAGCTTTCTTT. Protein: CASSPVLNTEAFF.

This clonotype was observed at least ten times. The chain is built from TRBV7-9 and TRBJ1-1; 7 bases fit TRBD1. CDR1 and CDR2 (germline): SEHNR, FQNEAQ (reference sequence). Losses at the gene ends were 3 bases for V and 0 bases for J; bases not matched to a gene: 4. The CDR3 consists of 15 residues. In nucleotides, the CDR3 is TGTGCCAGCAGCTTTCAGGGGGGCATGAACACTGAAGCTTTCTTT. Residues: CASSFQGGMNTEAFF.

The table lists this clonotype with a few counts. V gene TRBV4-1 combines with J gene TRBJ1-3; unclear D gene. Per the germline V gene, CDR1 is MGHRA and CDR2 is YSYEKL. Trimming took off 0 bases at V and 8 bases at J, with 11 bases between the two ends. CDR3 length equals 14 residues. This CDR3 is CASSQDGRTDTIYF. CDR3 nucleotide sequence: TGCGCCAGCAGCCAAGATGGGCGGACGGACACCATATATTTT.

Ten or more counts support this clonotype. The chain joins TRBV12-3 or TRBV12-4 to TRBJ2-1; D could derive from TRBD1 or TRBD2 (6 bases each). Deletions cut 6 bases from V and 3 bases from J, with 12 bases between. CDR3 length: 14 amino acids. The CDR3 spells CASSGGQDYNEQFF. CDR3 nucleotide sequence: TGTGCCAGCAGCGGGGGCCAGGACTACAATGAGCAGTTCTTC.